The entry that follows covers one TCR beta chain sequence. In the authors' methods: Amplifying reference gene primers gave estimates of nucleated cell counts. TCRdb's table, derived via immunoSEQ multiplex PCR, lists solely in-frame clones and lacks some. V and J calls plus clone size are reproduced from that table; the DNA served to infer D and trimming. Of about 100,000 clones listed, roughly 87% are singletons. J was trimmed by 1 base and V by 3 bases; bases with no gene match: 11. The CDR3 runs to 17 residues. Germline-derived CDR1 and CDR2 are KGHDR and SFDVKD. The source of the sample is a study of blood T cell repertoires in COVID-19. Across the whole study: Sites in the United States, Italy and Spain provided acute and convalescent COVID-19 samples. In each case, the material was cDNA or gDNA derived from T cells, B-cell-depleted T cells, or PBMCs.

The sequence derives from a man aged 25-45 years in a cohort sampled during active COVID-19. This rearrangement joins TRBV24-1 to TRBJ2-7; TRBD1 agrees at 7 bases. The sequencing sample was made of peripheral blood. The CDR3 here is CATSDPDRAILSYEQYF. As DNA, the CDR3 is TGTGCCACCAGTGATCCCGACAGGGCTATACTATCCTACGAGCAGTACTTC.